Sequencing of this T cell receptor beta chain was carried out in a study of graft-versus-host responses after intestinal transplantation (dated by TCRdb to the early 2020s). For the study in its entirety: The transplants that recipients received were multivisceral, liver-intestinal, or isolated intestinal. All recipients received anti-thymocyte globulin induction followed by maintenance tacrolimus and steroids for two to four years. Bulk TCR-beta CDR3 sequencing was used to track graft-versus-host and host-versus-graft alloreactive T cell clones in the graft, circulation and bone marrow after intestinal transplantation. Alloreactive clones were identified by sequencing pre-transplant mixed lymphocyte reaction products and comparing them with unstimulated pre-transplant donor and recipient T cells. A cohort of 24 intestinal transplant recipients, including one retransplant, was enrolled, and 3 patients lacking pretransplant specimens were excluded. A peak of at least 4% donor T cells among recipient peripheral blood mononuclear cells was the definition used for donor T cell macrochimerism. Rather than going through the commercial service, samples from a few later patients were sequenced in-house on an Illumina MiSeq and processed with MiXCR.

Concerning this clone itself: Its antigen is currently not known. Per-nucleotide qualities are absent, and no much larger clonotype sits a single base away.

General conclusions and limits of the study: GvH clones turned up in recipient bone marrow, with some appearing earlier in ileal mucosa or blood, a pattern consistent with an intestinal mucosal origin. The conclusions were limited by the relatively low number and heterogeneity of the intestinal transplant patients. Early after transplant, peak levels of circulating GvH clones were found to be associated with declines in HvG clones. In patients with donor T cell macrochimerism, the allografts had high GvH to HvG T cell clonal ratios.

The time point label of this sample denotes: cells obtained before transplantation from donor or recipient. CD3+CD4+ and CD3+CD8+ populations were FACS-sorted from unstimulated pre-transplant donor and recipient cells taken from spleen or lymph nodes. From its cysteine to its phenylalanine, the CDR3 spans 16 amino acids. The DNA shown is the 48-base CDR3, in frame from base 1. Trimming takes 5 bases off V and 0 bases off J; junction bases not matched to a gene: 5. From a lookup of the germline V gene (reference sequence), CDR1 and CDR2 are LNHDA and SQIVND. The library relied on the immunoSEQ multiplex PCR assay. For most patients, genomic DNA was isolated with the Qiagen DNeasy Blood and Tissue Kit and sent frozen to Adaptive Biotechnologies for TCR sequencing. Adaptive Biotechnologies carried out high-throughput TCR-beta CDR3 sequencing of genomic DNA for most patients. The source study handled its data this way. Adaptive's ImmunoSEQ software supplied the TCR sequencing data for 15 to 20 patients, while MiXCR and VDJtools were used to process three other patients. To correct CD4 versus CD8 sorting errors, sequences present in both subsets at a frequency ratio below 5:1 were removed. Because the origin of CDR3 nucleotide sequences shared between donor and recipient could not be assigned, those sequences were removed. To count as alloreactive, a clone needed at least 2-fold expansion over unstimulated cells and a minimum CFSE-low frequency of 0.002% (template counts) or 0.001% (read counts). A clone was considered mappable if detected in the sequenced pre-transplant spleen, lymph node, or MLR CFSE-low populations of the donor or recipient. The cumulative frequency of alloreactive clones was calculated as a percentage of all sequences, weighted by copy number. Entries here come from immuneACCESS through TCRdb and include only in-frame sequences with V and J called. Some clones fail to appear in such tables; in the studies checked, an unresolved V gene covers under half of the shortfall, and the cause of the remainder is unknown. V, J and clone size were drawn from that table, and D and trimming were deduced from the DNA. The sample table holds over 80,000 clones, of which 90% to 95% were seen once. The ten top clones hold roughly 0.2% of the sample.

This TCR was sampled from a human donor who was the organ donor for an intestinal transplant. The sample was unstimulated CD4+ T cells sorted from spleen or lymph node cells, taken before transplant. The receptor chain draws on TRBV19 and TRBJ2-4; 9 nucleotides in the junction match TRBD2. Read as DNA, the sequence is TGTGCCAGTAGTCTTAGGACTAGCGTAGCCAAAAACATTCAGTACTTC. This gives the protein CASSLRTSVAKNIQYF.